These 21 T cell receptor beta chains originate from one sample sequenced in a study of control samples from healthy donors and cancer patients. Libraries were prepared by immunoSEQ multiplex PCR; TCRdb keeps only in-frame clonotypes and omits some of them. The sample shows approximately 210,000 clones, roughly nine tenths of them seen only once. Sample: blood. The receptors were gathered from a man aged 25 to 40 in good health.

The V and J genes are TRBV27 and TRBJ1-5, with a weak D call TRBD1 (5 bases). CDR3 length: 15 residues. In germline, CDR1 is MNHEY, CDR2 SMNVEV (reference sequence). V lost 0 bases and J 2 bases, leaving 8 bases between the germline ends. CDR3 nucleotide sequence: TGTGCCAGCAGTTTATCAGGGGATGGCAATCAGCCCCAGCATTTT. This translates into CASSLSGDGNQPQHF.

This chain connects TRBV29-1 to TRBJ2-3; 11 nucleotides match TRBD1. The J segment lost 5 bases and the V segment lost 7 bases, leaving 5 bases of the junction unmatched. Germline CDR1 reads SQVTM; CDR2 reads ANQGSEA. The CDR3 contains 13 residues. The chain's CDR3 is CSAPGQGGDTQYF. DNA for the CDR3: TGCAGCGCCCCGGGACAGGGGGGAGATACGCAGTATTTT.

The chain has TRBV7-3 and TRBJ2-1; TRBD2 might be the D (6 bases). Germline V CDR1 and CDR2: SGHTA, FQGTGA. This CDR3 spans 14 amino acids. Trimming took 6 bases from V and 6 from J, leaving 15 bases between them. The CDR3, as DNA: TGTGCCAGCAGTACCGGGACTGGTGTCAATGAGCAGTTCTTC. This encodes CASSTGTGVNEQFF.

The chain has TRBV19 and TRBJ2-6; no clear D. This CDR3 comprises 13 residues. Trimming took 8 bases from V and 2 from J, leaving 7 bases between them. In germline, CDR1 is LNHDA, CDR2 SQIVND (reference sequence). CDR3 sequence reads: CASGWAGANVLTF. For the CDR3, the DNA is TGTGCCAGTGGGTGGGCTGGGGCCAACGTCCTGACTTTC.

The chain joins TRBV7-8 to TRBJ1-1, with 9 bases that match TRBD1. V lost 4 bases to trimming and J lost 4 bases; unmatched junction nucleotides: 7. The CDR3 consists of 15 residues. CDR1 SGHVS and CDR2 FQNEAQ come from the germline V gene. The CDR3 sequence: CASSSDRGKSTEAFF. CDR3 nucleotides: TGTGCCAGCAGCTCAGACAGGGGGAAAAGCACTGAAGCTTTCTTT.

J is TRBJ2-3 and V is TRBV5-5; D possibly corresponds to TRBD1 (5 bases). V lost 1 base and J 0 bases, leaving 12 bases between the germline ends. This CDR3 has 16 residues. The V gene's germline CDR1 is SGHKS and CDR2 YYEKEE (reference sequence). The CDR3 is CASSLLTVLSTDTQYF. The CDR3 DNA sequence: TGTGCCAGCAGCTTGTTGACAGTTCTGAGCACAGATACGCAGTATTTT.

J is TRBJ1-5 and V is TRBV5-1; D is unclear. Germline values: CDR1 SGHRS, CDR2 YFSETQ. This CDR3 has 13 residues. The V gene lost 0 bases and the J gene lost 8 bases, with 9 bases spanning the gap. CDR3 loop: CASSLDPDKPQHF. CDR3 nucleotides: TGCGCCAGCAGCTTGGATCCGGATAAGCCCCAGCATTTT.

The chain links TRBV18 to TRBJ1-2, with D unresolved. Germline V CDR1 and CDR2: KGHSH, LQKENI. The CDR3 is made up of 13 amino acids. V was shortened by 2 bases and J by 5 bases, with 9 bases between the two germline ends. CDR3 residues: CASSPNGNYGYTF. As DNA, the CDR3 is TGTGCCAGCTCACCAAATGGTAATTATGGCTACACCTTC.

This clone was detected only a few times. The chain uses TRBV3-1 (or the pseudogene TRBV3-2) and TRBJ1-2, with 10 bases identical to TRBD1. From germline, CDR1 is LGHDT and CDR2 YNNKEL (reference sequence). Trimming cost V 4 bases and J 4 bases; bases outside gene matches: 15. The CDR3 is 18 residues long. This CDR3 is CASSPWTGGASYGYGYTF. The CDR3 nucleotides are TGTGCCAGCAGCCCCTGGACAGGGGGGGCTTCGTACGGCTATGGCTACACCTTC.

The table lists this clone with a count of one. The CDR3 sequence is CASSQDTDSHYGYTF. The CDR3 DNA sequence: TGTGCCAGCAGCCAAGATACGGACAGCCACTATGGCTACACCTTC. The chain employs TRBV14 and TRBJ1-2; D might be TRBD1 (6 bases). Trimming removed 0 bases at V and 3 bases at J, with 11 bases between. Germline V gene sequence: CDR1 SGHDN, CDR2 FVKESK. The CDR3 covers 15 residues.

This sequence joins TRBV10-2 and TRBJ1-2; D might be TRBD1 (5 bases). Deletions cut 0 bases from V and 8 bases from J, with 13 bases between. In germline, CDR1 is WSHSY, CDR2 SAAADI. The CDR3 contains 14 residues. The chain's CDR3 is CASSESRPRGGYTF. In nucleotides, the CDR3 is TGCGCCAGCAGTGAGTCGCGTCCGAGGGGCGGCTACACCTTC.

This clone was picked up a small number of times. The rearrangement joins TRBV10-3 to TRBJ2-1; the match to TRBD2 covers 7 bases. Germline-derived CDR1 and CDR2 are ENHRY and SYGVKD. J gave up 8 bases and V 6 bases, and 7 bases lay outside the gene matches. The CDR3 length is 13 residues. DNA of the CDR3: TGTGCCATCAGGGCAACTCTAGCGGATGAGCAGTTCTTC. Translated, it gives CAIRATLADEQFF.

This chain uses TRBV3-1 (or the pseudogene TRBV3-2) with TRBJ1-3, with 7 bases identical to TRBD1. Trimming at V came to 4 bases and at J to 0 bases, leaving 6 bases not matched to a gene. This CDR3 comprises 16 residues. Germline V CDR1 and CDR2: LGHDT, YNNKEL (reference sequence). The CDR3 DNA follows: TGTGCCAGCAGCCGTTTACAGGGGACCTCTGGAAACACCATATATTTT. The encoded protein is CASSRLQGTSGNTIYF.

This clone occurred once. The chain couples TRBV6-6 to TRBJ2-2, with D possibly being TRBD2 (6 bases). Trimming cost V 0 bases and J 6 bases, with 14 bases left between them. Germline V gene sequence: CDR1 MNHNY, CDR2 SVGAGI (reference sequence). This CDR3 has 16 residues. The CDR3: CASSYSSGGSPGELFF. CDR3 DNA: TGTGCCAGCAGTTACTCCTCCGGGGGAAGTCCCGGGGAGCTGTTTTTT.

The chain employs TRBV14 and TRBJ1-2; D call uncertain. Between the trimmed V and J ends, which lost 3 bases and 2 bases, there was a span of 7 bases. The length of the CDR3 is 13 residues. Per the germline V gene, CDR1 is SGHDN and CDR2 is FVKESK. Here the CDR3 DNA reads TGTGCCAGCAGCCACGGTCCGAACTATGGCTACACCTTC. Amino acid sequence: CASSHGPNYGYTF.

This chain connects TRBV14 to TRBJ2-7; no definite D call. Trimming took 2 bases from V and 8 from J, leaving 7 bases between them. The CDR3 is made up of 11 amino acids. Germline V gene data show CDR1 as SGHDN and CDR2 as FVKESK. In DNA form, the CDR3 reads TGTGCCAGCAGCCAATTTGGTCAGCAGTACTTC. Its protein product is CASSQFGQQYF.

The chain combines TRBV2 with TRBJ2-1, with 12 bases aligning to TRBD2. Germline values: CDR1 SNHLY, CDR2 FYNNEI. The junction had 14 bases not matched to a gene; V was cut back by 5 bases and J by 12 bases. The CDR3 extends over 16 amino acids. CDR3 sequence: CASSPIGTSGFQGQFF. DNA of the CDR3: TGTGCCAGCAGTCCGATAGGGACTAGCGGGTTTCAAGGGCAGTTCTTC.

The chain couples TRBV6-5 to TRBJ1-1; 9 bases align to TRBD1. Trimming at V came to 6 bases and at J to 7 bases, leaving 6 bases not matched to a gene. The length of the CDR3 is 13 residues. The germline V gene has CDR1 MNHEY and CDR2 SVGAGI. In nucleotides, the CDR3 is TGTGCCAGCAGACGCGCGGACAGGGGTGAAGCTTTCTTT. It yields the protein CASRRADRGEAFF.

DNA of the CDR3: TGCGCCAGCAGCCAGAGGGGACAGCTGAACACTGAAGCTTTCTTT. Encoded protein: CASSQRGQLNTEAFF. The rearrangement joins TRBV4-1 to TRBJ1-1, with 7 bases identical to TRBD1. Germline assignment: CDR1 MGHRA and CDR2 YSYEKL. V lost 3 bases and J lost 0; bases outside the gene matches: 4. This CDR3 comprises 15 residues.

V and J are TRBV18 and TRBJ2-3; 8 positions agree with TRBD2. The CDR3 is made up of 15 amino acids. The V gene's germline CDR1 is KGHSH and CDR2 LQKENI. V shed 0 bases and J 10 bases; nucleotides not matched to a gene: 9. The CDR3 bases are TGTGCCAGCTCACCACCGAGCGGGGGCCCTCAAGCGCAGTATTTT. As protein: CASSPPSGGPQAQYF.

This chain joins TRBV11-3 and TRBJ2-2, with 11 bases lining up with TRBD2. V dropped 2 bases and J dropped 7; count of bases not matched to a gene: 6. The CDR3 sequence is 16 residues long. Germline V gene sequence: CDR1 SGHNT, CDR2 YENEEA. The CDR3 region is CASSLRTSGGLGELFF. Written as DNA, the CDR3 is TGTGCCAGCAGCTTACGAACTAGCGGGGGTCTCGGGGAGCTGTTTTTT.